This T cell receptor beta chain appears in the sequencing data of a study of vaccination and CD4 T cells after COVID-19. Looking at the study overall: The cells in question were stimulated using overlapping spike peptides derived from SARS-CoV-2, HCoV-NL63, HCoV-OC43 and HCoV-229E. The study's findings and limits: The researchers studied relatively few convalescent patients and omitted early post-infection timepoints.

As for this clonotype: Its antigen is undetermined.

Trimming shortened V by 2 bases and J by 4 bases, and 14 bases separated the two germline ends. Germline lookup yields CDR1 MDHEN and CDR2 SYDVKM. This CDR3 contains 15 residues. Sequencing of DNA taken from cultured CD4+ T cells relied on the Oncomine TCR Beta short-read assay. TCRdb analysed the PCR reads with MiXCR anew, one entry per CDR3 protein. The data show 15,000 to 20,000 distinct CDR3 sequences, approximately 45% seen once. Treatment described: approximately 11-day PBMC culture with coronavirus spike peptide pools or control peptides (ViraFEST assay). The TCR comes from a human donor who had recovered from COVID-19. The source was CD4+ T cells from blood, cultured in vitro, collected before SARS-CoV-2 vaccination. The chain has TRBV28 and TRBJ1-2; D unclear. DNA of the CDR3: TGTGCCAGCAGTTTAAAGCCCCAATCCACCTATGGCTACACCTTC. It encodes CASSLKPQSTYGYTF.